One and the same sample provided the 14 T cell receptor beta chains below, sequenced in a study of monozygotic twins with cystic fibrosis. The repertoire was sequenced with immunoSEQ multiplex PCR; TCRdb's copy has only in-frame clones and lacks some. The sample yields about 20,000 clones, roughly nine tenths seen once. The sequenced sample consisted of blood. These receptors all come from a girl aged 2 to 9 with cystic fibrosis.

V is TRBV15 and J is TRBJ2-7; 12 bases are shared with TRBD2. Germline V gene lookup returns CDR1 LNHNV and CDR2 YYDKDF (reference sequence). This CDR3 has 16 amino acids. V was pared by 3 bases and J by 0 bases, with 3 bases of the junction left unmatched. CDR3 in DNA: TGTGCCACCAGCAGTAGGACTAGCGGGAACTCCTACGAGCAGTACTTC. As protein: CATSSRTSGNSYEQYF. Complete variable domain (other parts from reference TRBV15 and TRBJ2-7): DAMVIQNPRYQVTQFGKPVTLSCSQTLNHNVMYWYQQKSSQAPKLLFHYYDKDFNNEADTPDNFQSRRPNTSFCFLDIRSPGLGDTAMYLCATSSRTSGNSYEQYFGPGTRLTVT.

The chain links TRBV19 to TRBJ1-4; D perhaps matches TRBD1 (6 bases). Germline lookup yields CDR1 LNHDA and CDR2 SQIVND (reference sequence). The V end lost 5 bases, the J end lost 2 bases, and 15 bases lay between the germline ends. This CDR3 is 16 amino acids long. The CDR3 DNA sequence: TGTGCCAGTAGTTTCCAGGGGTCGGTTACTAATGAAAAACTGTTTTTT. It encodes CASSFQGSVTNEKLFF.

The V call is TRBV5-1, the J call TRBJ2-1, with D tentatively TRBD1 or TRBD2 (5 bases each). Germline V gene sequence: CDR1 SGHRS, CDR2 YFSETQ. The CDR3 sequence is 13 residues long. Trimming took off 3 bases at V and 7 bases at J, with 11 bases between the two ends. The CDR3 DNA reads TGCGCCAGCAGCTCACGGGGCGTTAATGAGCAGTTCTTC. Translating gives CASSSRGVNEQFF.

The V gene is TRBV5-1, the J gene TRBJ2-1; 12 bases are shared with TRBD1. The CDR3 has 16 residues. Germline V CDR1 and CDR2: SGHRS, YFSETQ. V was clipped by 4 bases and J by 3 bases; unmatched bases: 5. CDR3 protein: CASSAGTGGRYNEQFF. In nucleotides, the CDR3 is TGCGCCAGCAGCGCGGGGACAGGGGGCCGCTACAATGAGCAGTTCTTC.

The gene calls are TRBV27 and TRBJ2-3; TRBD2 aligns across 11 bases. CDR3 length: 16 residues. V shed 3 bases and J 1 base; nucleotides not matched to a gene: 3. Germline-derived CDR1 and CDR2 are MNHEY and SMNVEV (reference sequence). The chain's CDR3 is CASSLLAGGGTDTQYF. The CDR3 DNA sequence: TGTGCCAGCAGTTTGCTAGCGGGAGGAGGCACAGATACGCAGTATTTT.

The V and J genes are TRBV21-1 and TRBJ1-2; TRBD1, the table's D call, lacks a check against the DNA. TRBV21-1 is listed as a pseudogene. The CDR3 contains 14 residues. CDR3 in amino acids: CASSNWDRGHGYTF. CDR3 coding DNA: TGTGCCAGCAGCAATTGGGACAGGGGGCATGGCTACACCTTC.

CDR3 sequence reads: CASSAYPTSGYGGEQFF. For the CDR3, the DNA is TGTGCCAGTAGTGCCTACCCCACCTCAGGGTATGGAGGGGAGCAGTTCTTC. The chain uses TRBV19 and TRBJ2-1, with D possibly matching TRBD2 (6 bases). This CDR3 comprises 17 residues. Trimming removed 5 bases at V and 10 bases at J, with 27 bases between. Germline loops: CDR1 LNHDA, CDR2 SQIVND (reference sequence).

The chain has TRBV11-3 and TRBJ2-1, with 11 bases fitting TRBD2. This CDR3 region has 17 residues. Losses at the gene ends were 0 bases for V and 7 bases for J; bases not matched to a gene: 8. Germline CDR1 and CDR2: SGHNT and YENEEA. CDR3 sequence reads: CASSLDQTSGMLNEQFF. CDR3 sequence (DNA): TGTGCCAGCAGCTTAGATCAGACTAGCGGGATGCTTAATGAGCAGTTCTTC.

V usage is TRBV9 and J usage is TRBJ1-1; the match to TRBD1 covers 8 bases. This CDR3 is 15 amino acids long. CDR1 SGDLS and CDR2 YYNGEE come from the germline V gene. V trimming: 4 bases; J trimming: 1 base; junction bases outside the gene matches: 6. The DNA of the CDR3 is TGTGCCAGCAGCACCAGGGACAGGCGGAACACTGAAGCTTTCTTT. Protein product: CASSTRDRRNTEAFF.

CDR3 protein: CASLLETRSNQPQHF. The CDR3 bases are TGTGCCAGCCTTCTAGAAACGAGGAGCAATCAGCCCCAGCATTTT. This rearrangement joins TRBV19 to TRBJ1-5; unclear D gene. This CDR3 is built from 15 residues. The V gene's germline CDR1 is LNHDA and CDR2 SQIVND (reference sequence). Trimming took off 9 bases at V and 1 base at J, with 16 bases between the two ends. The whole variable domain, filled in from reference TRBV19 and TRBJ1-5, reads DGGITQSPKYLFRKEGQNVTLSCEQNLNHDAMYWYRQDPGQGLRLIYYSQIVNDFQKGDIAEGYSVSREKKESFPLTVTSAQKNPTAFYLCASLLETRSNQPQHFGDGTRLSIL.

This chain links TRBV15 with TRBJ2-7; D unresolved. The CDR3 sequence is 14 residues long. Per germline, CDR1 LNHNV and CDR2 YYDKDF (reference sequence). Trimming removed 0 bases at V and 6 bases at J, with 12 bases between. The DNA of the CDR3 is TGTGCCACCAGCAGAGAGTCCCGTTCGGCCGAGCAGTACTTC. It specifies CATSRESRSAEQYF.

This rearrangement joins TRBV11-2 to TRBJ1-1; 9 bases are a match to TRBD1. The CDR3 extends over 16 amino acids. Germline V gene lookup returns CDR1 SGHAT and CDR2 FQNNGV. V lost 5 bases, J lost 0 bases, and 7 bases stayed unmatched. For the CDR3, the DNA is TGTGCCAGCAGCCCCAGGGACAGGGAAATGAACACTGAAGCTTTCTTT. Protein: CASSPRDREMNTEAFF. Using reference TRBV11-2 and TRBJ1-1 for the parts outside the CDR3, the full variable domain is EAGVAQSPRYKIIEKRQSVAFWCNPISGHATLYWYQQILGQGPKLLIQFQNNGVVDDSQLPKDRFSAERLKGVDSTLKIQPAKLEDSAVYLCASSPRDREMNTEAFFGQGTRLTVV.

The V gene is TRBV28, the J gene TRBJ1-5; D gene uncertain. Trimming took 6 bases from V and 6 from J, leaving 12 bases between them. Germline V lookup: CDR1 MDHEN, CDR2 SYDVKM. This CDR3 comprises 13 residues. The CDR3 DNA sequence: TGTGCCAGCAGACCAGGAGTTGGTCAGCCCCAGCATTTT. It codes for CASRPGVGQPQHF.

CDR3 in DNA: TGCGCCAGCAGCTTGAGAGCACTAGCGGGAGGGGTGCTCTCCTACGAGCAGTACTTC. This gives the protein CASSLRALAGGVLSYEQYF. The chain employs TRBV5-1 and TRBJ2-7; 13 positions agree with TRBD2. Germline V gene lookup returns CDR1 SGHRS and CDR2 YFSETQ. V shed 1 base and J 0 bases; nucleotides not matched to a gene: 10. This CDR3 spans 19 amino acids.